What follows are 9 T cell receptor beta chains derived from one specimen sequenced in a study of CD8+CD57+ T cells in acquired aplastic anemia. Genomic DNA provided the template from which TCR beta VDJ and CDR3 profiles were obtained. TCRdb passed the reads through MiXCR, listing each CDR3 protein once. The repertoire holds about 170,000 distinct CDR3 sequences, about 60% seen once, with 45% in the top ten. The sequenced sample was sorted CD4+, CD8+, or CD8+CD57+ T cells (not recorded which) from PBMCs. These receptors all stem from a human donor in good health.

The chain is built from TRBV5-1 and TRBJ2-5; TRBD2 matches at 9 bases. The CDR3 totals 16 residues. The trim removed 0 bases at V and 1 base at J, leaving 4 bases unmatched. CDR1 is SGHRS, CDR2 YFSETQ, per germline. The CDR3, as DNA: TGCGCCAGCAGCTTGGAAGCGGGGGGAGTCCAAGAGACCCAGTACTTC. Amino acids: CASSLEAGGVQETQYF. Combining the CDR3 with reference TRBV5-1 and TRBJ2-5 gives the whole variable domain KAGVTQTPRYLIKTRGQQVTLSCSPISGHRSVSWYQQTPGQGLQFLFEYFSETQRNKGNFPGRFSGRQFSNSRSEMNVSTLELGDSALYLCASSLEAGGVQETQYFGPGTRLLVL.

The chain joins TRBV11-1 to TRBJ1-6; D gene unclear. This CDR3 spans 13 amino acids. V lost 1 base and J 19 bases, leaving 17 bases between the germline ends. Germline CDR1 is SGHAT and CDR2 is FQDESV (reference sequence). CDR3: CASSLGDTGRNHF. CDR3 nucleotide sequence: TGTGCCAGCAGCTTAGGAGATACCGGGCGGAATCACTTT.

The CDR3 reads CASRPTLGGVYGYTF. The CDR3 nucleotides read TGTGCCAGCAGACCCACACTGGGGGGCGTCTATGGCTACACCTTC. The V gene is TRBV2, the J gene TRBJ1-2, with a possible D match to TRBD1 (6 bases). V was trimmed by 6 bases and J by 4 bases, leaving 18 bases between them. Germline V gives CDR1 SNHLY, CDR2 FYNNEI. CDR3 length: 15 amino acids.

The CDR3 DNA reads as TGTGCCAGCAGCCAAGCGCAGGGACCTCCTAACTATGGCTACACCTTC. Its translation is CASSQAQGPPNYGYTF. This chain links TRBV14 with TRBJ1-2; D perhaps matches TRBD1 (5 bases). V was pared by 1 base and J by 0 bases, with 12 bases between. In germline, CDR1 is SGHDN, CDR2 FVKESK. The CDR3 is made up of 16 amino acids.

The chain carries TRBV7-9 and TRBJ2-7; no definite D call. The CDR3 totals 13 residues. The V and J ends lost 4 bases and 7 bases respectively, with 14 bases between them. CDR1 and CDR2 (germline): SEHNR, FQNEAQ (reference sequence). In DNA, the CDR3 is TGTGCCAGCAGCTCGAGGAGCACCGGGGAGCAGTACTTC. It yields the protein CASSSRSTGEQYF.

The chain has TRBV7-8 and TRBJ2-3; TRBD2 aligns across 11 bases. Germline CDR1 SGHVS, CDR2 FQNEAQ. The CDR3 runs 17 residues. V lost 5 bases to trimming and J lost 3 bases; unmatched junction nucleotides: 10. The DNA for the CDR3 is TGTGCCAGCAGCCCAGAGGAGTCTAGCGGGAGGACAGATACGCAGTATTTT. Its protein is CASSPEESSGRTDTQYF.

A single count supports this clonotype. J is TRBJ2-1 and V is TRBV12-3 or TRBV12-4, with D unclear. The germline V and J ends were trimmed by 6 bases and 8 bases, with 8 bases remaining between them. The CDR3 is made up of 11 amino acids. CDR3 loop: CASRVRDEQFF. The CDR3 DNA sequence: TGTGCCAGCAGAGTTAGGGATGAGCAGTTCTTC.

This clonotype was seen only once. The V gene is TRBV2, the J gene TRBJ1-4, with D unresolved. Germline values: CDR1 SNHLY, CDR2 FYNNEI. The CDR3 totals 12 residues. V lost 3 bases and J 11 bases, leaving 10 bases between the germline ends. The DNA for the CDR3 is TGTGCCAGCAGTGACCGATGGGGTAAACTGTTTTTT. This codes for CASSDRWGKLFF.

V gene TRBV30 combines with J gene TRBJ2-1; possibly TRBD1 for D (6 bases). Trimming pared 0 bases from V and 4 bases from J, leaving 10 bases between. CDR3 length: 14 amino acids. Germline CDR1 is GTSNPN and CDR2 is SVGIG (reference sequence). The CDR3 protein is CAWSVGALYNEQFF. CDR3 bases: TGTGCCTGGAGTGTGGGGGCCCTTTACAATGAGCAGTTCTTC.